This T cell receptor beta chain appears in the sequencing data of a study of blood T cell repertoires in COVID-19. Study-level background: Samples came from the United States, Italy and Spain, spanning acute and convalescent COVID-19. PBMCs, B-cell-depleted T cells, or T cells were the source of the cDNA or gDNA that made up the material.

Participants' own reports of clinical history determined their cohort assignment. People in the exposed group encountered a COVID-19 case within 2 weeks before entering the study. Looked up from germline, CDR1 is KGHDR and CDR2 is SFDVKD. V was pared by 0 bases and J by 8 bases, with 19 bases between. The CDR3 consists of 17 residues. TCRdb's table, derived via immunoSEQ multiplex PCR, lists solely in-frame clones and lacks some. Here the sample spans 200,000 to 250,000 clones, 85% to 90% being singletons. This chain connects TRBV24-1 to TRBJ2-1, with D maybe TRBD1 (7 bases). This sequence was found in a man aged 25 to 45 who had been exposed to COVID-19. The sequenced material came from PBMCs or T cells enriched from blood (not recorded which). The CDR3 bases are TGTGCCACCAGTGATTTGCGCGGGACAGTGATTACAGATGAGCAGTTCTTC. It translates to CATSDLRGTVITDEQFF.